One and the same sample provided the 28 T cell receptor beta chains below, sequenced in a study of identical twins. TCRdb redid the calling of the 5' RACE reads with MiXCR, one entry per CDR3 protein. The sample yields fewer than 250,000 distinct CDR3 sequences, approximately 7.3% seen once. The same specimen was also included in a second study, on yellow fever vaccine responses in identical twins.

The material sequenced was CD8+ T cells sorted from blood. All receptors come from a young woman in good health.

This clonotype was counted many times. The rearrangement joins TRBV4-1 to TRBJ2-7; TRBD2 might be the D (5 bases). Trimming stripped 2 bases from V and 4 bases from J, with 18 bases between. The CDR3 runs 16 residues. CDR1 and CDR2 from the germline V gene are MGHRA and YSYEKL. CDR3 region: CASSQPPGRGNYEQYF. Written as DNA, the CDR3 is TGCGCCAGCAGCCAACCTCCGGGCCGAGGGAATTACGAGCAGTACTTC.

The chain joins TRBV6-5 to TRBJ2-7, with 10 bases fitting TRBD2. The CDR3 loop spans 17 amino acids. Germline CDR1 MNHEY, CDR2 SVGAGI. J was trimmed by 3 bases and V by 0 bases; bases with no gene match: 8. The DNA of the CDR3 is TGTGCCAGCAGTTACTCGACAAAGTCTAGCGGGAGCTACGAGCAGTACTTC. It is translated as CASSYSTKSSGSYEQYF.

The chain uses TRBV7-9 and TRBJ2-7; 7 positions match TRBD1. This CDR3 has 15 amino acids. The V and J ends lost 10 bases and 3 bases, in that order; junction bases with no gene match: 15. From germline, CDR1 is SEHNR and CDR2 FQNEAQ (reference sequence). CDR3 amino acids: CATEGPQGPNYEQYF. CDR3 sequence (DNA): TGTGCCACCGAAGGCCCACAGGGGCCGAACTACGAGCAGTACTTC. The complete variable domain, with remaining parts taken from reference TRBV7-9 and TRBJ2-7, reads DTGVSQNPRHKITKRGQNVTFRCDPISEHNRLYWYRQTLGQGPEFLTYFQNEAQLEKSRLLSDRFSAERPKGSFSTLEIQRTEQGDSAMYLCATEGPQGPNYEQYFGPGTRLTVT.

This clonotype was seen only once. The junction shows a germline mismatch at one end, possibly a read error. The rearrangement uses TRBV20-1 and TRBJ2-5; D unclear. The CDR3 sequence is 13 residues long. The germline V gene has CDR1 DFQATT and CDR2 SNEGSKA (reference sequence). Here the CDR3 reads CSAGSRSPETRYF. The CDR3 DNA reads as TGCAGTGCTGGCAGTCGGTCTCCGGAGACCCGGTACTTC.

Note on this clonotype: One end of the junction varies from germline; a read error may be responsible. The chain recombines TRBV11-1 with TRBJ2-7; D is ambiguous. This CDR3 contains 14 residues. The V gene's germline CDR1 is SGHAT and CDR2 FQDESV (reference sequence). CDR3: CASSLSLGSDEQYF. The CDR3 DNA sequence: TGTGCCAGCAGCTTATCCTTAGGCTCCGACGAGCAGTACTTC. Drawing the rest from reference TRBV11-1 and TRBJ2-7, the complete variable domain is EAEVAQSPRYKITEKSQAVAFWCDPISGHATLYWYRQILGQGPELLVQFQDESVVDDSQLPKDRFSAERLKGVDSTLKIQPAELGDSAMYLCASSLSLGSDEQYFGPGTRLTVT.

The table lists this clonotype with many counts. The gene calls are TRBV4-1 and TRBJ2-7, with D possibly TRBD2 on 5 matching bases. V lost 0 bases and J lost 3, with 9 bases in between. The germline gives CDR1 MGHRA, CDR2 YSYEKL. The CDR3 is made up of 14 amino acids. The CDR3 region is CASSQEVTNYEQYF. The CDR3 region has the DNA TGCGCCAGCAGCCAAGAGGTGACTAACTACGAGCAGTACTTC.

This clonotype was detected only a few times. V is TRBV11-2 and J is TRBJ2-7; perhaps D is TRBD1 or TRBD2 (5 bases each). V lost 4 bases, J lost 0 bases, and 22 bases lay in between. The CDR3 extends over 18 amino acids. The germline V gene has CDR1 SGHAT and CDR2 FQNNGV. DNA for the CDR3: TGTGCCAGCAGCTCCACTCGGACACTAGATTTGAGCTCCTACGAGCAGTACTTC. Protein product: CASSSTRTLDLSSYEQYF.

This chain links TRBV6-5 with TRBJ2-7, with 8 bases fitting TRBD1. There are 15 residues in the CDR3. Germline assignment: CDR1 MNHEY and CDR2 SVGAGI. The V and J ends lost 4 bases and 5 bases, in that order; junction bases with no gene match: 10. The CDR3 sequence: CASSLRTGPVDEQYF. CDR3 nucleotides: TGTGCCAGCAGTTTGCGGACAGGGCCGGTGGACGAGCAGTACTTC.

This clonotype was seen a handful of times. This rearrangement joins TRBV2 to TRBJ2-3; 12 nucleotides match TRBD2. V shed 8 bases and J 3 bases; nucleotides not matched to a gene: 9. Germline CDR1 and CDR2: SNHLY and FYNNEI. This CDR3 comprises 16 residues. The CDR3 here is CASGPGLAGSTDTQYF. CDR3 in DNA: TGTGCCAGCGGACCGGGACTAGCGGGTTCGACAGATACGCAGTATTTT.

The CDR3 region has the DNA TGTGCCAGCAGCTATGCGGGAGGTCTCGAGTTCTTC. This translates into CASSYAGGLEFF. The chain recombines TRBV7-9 with TRBJ2-1, with TRBD2 matching over 8 bases. The germline gives CDR1 SEHNR, CDR2 FQNEAQ (reference sequence). The junction had 7 bases not matched to a gene; V was cut back by 4 bases and J by 14 bases. The CDR3 runs to 12 residues.

The CDR3 region is CASSSPPGQGAEAEAFF. The CDR3, as DNA: TGTGCCAGTAGTAGCCCCCCGGGACAGGGGGCAGAGGCTGAAGCTTTCTTT. The chain has TRBV19 and TRBJ1-1, with 12 bases matching TRBD1. The CDR3 runs to 17 residues. V shed 4 bases and J 6 bases; nucleotides not matched to a gene: 12. CDR1 LNHDA and CDR2 SQIVND come from the germline V gene (reference sequence).

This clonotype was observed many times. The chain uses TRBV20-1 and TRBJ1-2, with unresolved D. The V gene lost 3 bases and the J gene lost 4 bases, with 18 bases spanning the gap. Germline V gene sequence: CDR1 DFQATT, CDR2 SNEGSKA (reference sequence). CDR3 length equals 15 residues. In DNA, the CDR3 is TGCAGTGCTAGTCAATCCAGGCCGTATGGCTATGGCTACACCTTC. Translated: CSASQSRPYGYGYTF.

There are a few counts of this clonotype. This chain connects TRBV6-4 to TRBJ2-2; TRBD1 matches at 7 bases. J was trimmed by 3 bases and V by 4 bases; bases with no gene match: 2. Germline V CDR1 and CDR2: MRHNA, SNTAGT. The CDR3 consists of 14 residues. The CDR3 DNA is TGTGCCAGCAGTGGGACAGGTTACACCGGGGAGCTGTTTTTT. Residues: CASSGTGYTGELFF.

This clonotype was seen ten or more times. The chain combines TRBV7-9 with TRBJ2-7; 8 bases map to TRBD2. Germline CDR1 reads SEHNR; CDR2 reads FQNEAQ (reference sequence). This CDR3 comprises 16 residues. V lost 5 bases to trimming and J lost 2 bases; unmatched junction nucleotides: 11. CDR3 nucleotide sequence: TGTGCCAGCAGCCATCTCAGTAGCGGGACCGCCTACGAGCAGTACTTC. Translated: CASSHLSSGTAYEQYF.

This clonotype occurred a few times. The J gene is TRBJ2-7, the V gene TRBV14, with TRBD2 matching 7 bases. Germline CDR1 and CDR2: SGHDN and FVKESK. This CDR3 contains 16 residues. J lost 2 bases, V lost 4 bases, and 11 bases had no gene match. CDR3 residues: CASSRMVQRDPYEQYF. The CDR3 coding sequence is TGTGCCAGCAGCCGGATGGTCCAGCGGGATCCCTACGAGCAGTACTTC.

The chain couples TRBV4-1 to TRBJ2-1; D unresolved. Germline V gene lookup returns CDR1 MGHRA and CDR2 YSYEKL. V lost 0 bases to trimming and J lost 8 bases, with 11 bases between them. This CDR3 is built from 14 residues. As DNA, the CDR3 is TGCGCCAGCAGCCAAGAAACCCCTGTGGATGAGCAGTTCTTC. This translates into CASSQETPVDEQFF.

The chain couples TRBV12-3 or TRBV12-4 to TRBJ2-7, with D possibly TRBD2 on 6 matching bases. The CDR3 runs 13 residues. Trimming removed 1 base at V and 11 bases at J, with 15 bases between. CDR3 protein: CASSLGGTRTEYF. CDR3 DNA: TGTGCCAGCAGTTTAGGCGGGACCCGTACTGAGTACTTC.

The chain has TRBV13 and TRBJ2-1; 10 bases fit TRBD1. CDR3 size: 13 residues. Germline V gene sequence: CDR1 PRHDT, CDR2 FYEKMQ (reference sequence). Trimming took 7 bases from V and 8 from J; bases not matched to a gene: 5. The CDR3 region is CASKGTGVHEQFF. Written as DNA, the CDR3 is TGTGCCAGCAAGGGGACAGGGGTCCATGAGCAGTTCTTC.

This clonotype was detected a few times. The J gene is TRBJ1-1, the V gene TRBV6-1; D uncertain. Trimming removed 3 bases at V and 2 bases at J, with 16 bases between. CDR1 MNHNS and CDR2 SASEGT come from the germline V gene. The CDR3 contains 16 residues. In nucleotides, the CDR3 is TGTGCCAGCAGTGATTGGACCCTCCTGGGAAACACTGAAGCTTTCTTT. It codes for CASSDWTLLGNTEAFF.

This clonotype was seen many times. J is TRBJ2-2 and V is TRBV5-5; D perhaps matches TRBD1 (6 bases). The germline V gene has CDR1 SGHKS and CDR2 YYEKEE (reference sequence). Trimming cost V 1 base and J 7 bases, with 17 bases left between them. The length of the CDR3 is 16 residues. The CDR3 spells CASSLIHTGKDGELFF. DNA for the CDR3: TGTGCCAGCAGCTTGATACATACAGGGAAGGACGGGGAGCTGTTTTTT.

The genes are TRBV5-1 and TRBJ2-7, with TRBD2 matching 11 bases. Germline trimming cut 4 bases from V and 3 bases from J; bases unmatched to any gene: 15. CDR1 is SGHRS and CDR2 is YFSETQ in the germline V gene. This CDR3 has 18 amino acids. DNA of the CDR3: TGCGCCAGCAGCGTCGGGACGGGGACTAGCGGCCGCCACTACGAGCAGTACTTC. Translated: CASSVGTGTSGRHYEQYF.

DNA for the CDR3: TGTGCCAGCAGCGCCGCCGGGACAGGGAGATTTGCCCTCCACTTT. The encoded protein is CASSAAGTGRFALHF. The rearrangement links TRBV13 to TRBJ1-6; 9 bases agree with TRBD1. This CDR3 comprises 15 residues. The germline gives CDR1 PRHDT, CDR2 FYEKMQ (reference sequence). The junction had 13 bases not matched to a gene; V was cut back by 5 bases and J by 14 bases.

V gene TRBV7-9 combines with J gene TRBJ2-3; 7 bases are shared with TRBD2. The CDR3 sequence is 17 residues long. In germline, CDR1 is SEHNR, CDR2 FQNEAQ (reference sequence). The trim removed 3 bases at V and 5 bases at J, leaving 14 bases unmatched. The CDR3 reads CASSFTASGLREDTQYF. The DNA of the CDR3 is TGTGCCAGCAGCTTTACGGCATCGGGACTACGCGAAGATACGCAGTATTTT. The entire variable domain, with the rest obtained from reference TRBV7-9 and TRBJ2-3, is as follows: DTGVSQNPRHKITKRGQNVTFRCDPISEHNRLYWYRQTLGQGPEFLTYFQNEAQLEKSRLLSDRFSAERPKGSFSTLEIQRTEQGDSAMYLCASSFTASGLREDTQYFGPGTRLTVL.

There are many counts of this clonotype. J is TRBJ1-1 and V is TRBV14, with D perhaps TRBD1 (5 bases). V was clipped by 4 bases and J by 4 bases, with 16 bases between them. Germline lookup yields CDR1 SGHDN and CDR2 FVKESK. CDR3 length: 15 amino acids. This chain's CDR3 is CASSPIFGRGTEAFF. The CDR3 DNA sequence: TGTGCCAGCAGCCCTATCTTCGGGAGGGGCACTGAAGCTTTCTTT.

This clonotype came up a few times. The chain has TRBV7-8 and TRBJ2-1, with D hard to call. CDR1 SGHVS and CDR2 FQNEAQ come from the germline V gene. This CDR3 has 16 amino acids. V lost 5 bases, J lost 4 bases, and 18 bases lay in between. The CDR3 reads CASSQMDSSPYNEQFF. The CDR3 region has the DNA TGTGCCAGCAGCCAGATGGATAGCAGCCCTTACAATGAGCAGTTCTTC. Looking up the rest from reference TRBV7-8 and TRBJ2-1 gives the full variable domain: GAGVSQSPRYKVAKRGQDVALRCDPISGHVSLFWYQQALGQGPEFLTYFQNEAQLDKSGLPSDRFFAERPEGSVSTLKIQRTQQEDSAVYLCASSQMDSSPYNEQFFGPGTRLTVL.

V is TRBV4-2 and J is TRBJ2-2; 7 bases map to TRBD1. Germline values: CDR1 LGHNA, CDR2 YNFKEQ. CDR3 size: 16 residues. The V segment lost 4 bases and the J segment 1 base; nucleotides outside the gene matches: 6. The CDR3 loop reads CASSRFGTENTGELFF. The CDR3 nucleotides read TGTGCCAGCAGCCGGTTCGGGACAGAGAACACCGGGGAGCTGTTTTTT.

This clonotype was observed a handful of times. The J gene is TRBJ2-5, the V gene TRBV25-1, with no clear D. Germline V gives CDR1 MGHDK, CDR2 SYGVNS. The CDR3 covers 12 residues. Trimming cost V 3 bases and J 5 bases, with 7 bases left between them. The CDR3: CASSDTPETQYF. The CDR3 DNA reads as TGTGCCAGCAGTGATACGCCGGAGACCCAGTACTTC. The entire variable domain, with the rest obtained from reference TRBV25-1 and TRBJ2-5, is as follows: EADIYQTPRYLVIGTGKKITLECSQTMGHDKMYWYQQDPGMELHLIHYSYGVNSTEKGDLSSESTVSRIRTEHFPLTLESARPSHTSQYLCASSDTPETQYFGPGTRLLVL.

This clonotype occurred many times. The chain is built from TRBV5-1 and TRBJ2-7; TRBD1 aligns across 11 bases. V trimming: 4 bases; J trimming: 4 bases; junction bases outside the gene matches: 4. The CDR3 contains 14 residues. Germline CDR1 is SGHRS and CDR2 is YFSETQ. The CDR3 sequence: CASSIGTGGYEQYF. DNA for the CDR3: TGCGCCAGCAGCATCGGGACAGGGGGATACGAGCAGTACTTC.